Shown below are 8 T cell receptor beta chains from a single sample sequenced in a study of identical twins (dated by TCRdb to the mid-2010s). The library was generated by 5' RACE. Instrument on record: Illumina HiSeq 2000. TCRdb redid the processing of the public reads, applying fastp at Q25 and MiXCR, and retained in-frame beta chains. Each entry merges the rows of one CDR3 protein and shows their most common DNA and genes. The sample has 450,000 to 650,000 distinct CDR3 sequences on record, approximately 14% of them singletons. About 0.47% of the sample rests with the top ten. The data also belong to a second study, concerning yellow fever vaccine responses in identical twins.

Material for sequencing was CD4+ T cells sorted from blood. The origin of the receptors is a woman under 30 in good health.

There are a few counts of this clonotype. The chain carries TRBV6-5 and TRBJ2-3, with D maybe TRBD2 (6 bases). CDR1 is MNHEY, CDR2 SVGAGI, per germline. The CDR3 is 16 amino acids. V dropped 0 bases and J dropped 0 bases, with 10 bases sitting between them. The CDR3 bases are TGTGCCAGCAGTTACTCGATGGCGGGGAGCACAGATACGCAGTATTTT. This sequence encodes CASSYSMAGSTDTQYF.

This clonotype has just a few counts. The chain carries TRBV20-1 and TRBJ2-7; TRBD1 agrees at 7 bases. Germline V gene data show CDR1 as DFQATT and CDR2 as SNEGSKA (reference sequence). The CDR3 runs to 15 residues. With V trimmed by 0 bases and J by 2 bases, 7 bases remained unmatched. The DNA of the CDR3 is TGCAGTGCTAGAGATTCAAGGGGGCTAGCCTACGAGCAGTACTTC. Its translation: CSARDSRGLAYEQYF.

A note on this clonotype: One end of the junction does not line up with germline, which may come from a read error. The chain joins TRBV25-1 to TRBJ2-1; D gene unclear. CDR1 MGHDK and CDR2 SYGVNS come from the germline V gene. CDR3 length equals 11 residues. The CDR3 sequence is CASSGFSEQFF. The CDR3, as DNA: TGTGCCAGTAGTGGTTTTAGTGAGCAGTTCTTC.

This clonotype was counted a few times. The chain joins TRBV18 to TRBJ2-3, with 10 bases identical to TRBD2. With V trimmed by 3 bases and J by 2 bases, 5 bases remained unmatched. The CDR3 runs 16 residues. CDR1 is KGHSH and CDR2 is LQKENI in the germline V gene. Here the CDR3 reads CASSPTAGGTTDTQYF. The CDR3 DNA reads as TGTGCCAGCTCACCGACAGCGGGAGGGACCACAGATACGCAGTATTTT.

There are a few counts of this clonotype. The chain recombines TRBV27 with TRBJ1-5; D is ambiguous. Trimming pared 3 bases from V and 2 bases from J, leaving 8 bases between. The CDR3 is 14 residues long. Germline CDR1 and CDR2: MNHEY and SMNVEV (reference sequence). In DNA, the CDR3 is TGTGCCAGCAGTTTGTATGTTGGCAATCAGCCCCAGCATTTT. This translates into CASSLYVGNQPQHF.

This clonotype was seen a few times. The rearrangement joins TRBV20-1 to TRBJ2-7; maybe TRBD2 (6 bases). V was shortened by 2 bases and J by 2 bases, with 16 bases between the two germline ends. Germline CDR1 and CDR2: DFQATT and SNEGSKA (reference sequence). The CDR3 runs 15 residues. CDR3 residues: CSARKPGASTYEQYV. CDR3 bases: TGCAGTGCTAGAAAACCGGGAGCTAGCACCTACGAGCAGTACGTC.

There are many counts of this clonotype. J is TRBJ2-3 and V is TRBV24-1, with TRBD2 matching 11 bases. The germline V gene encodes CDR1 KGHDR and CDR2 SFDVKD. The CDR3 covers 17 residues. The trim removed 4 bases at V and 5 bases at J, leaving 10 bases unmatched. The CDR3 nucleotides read TGTGCCACCAGTGACTCCCTACTAGCGGGAGCGGGAGATACGCAGTATTTT. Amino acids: CATSDSLLAGAGDTQYF.

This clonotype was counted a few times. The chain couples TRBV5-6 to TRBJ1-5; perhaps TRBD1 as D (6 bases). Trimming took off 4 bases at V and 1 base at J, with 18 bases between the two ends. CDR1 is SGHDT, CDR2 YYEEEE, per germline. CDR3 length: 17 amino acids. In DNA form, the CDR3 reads TGTGCCAGCAGCCCACTCCTACGGGGGGCGAGCAATCAGCCCCAGCATTTT. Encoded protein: CASSPLLRGASNQPQHF. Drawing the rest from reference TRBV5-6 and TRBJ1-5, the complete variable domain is DAGVTQSPTHLIKTRGQQVTLRCSPKSGHDTVSWYQQALGQGPQFIFQYYEEEERQRGNFPDRFSGHQFPNYSSELNVNALLLGDSALYLCASSPLLRGASNQPQHFGDGTRLSIL.